The clone carrying this TCR beta chain was observed many times. As yet, its antigen is unknown. Profiling that covered TCR beta VDJ and CDR3 relied on genomic DNA as its template. TCRdb used MiXCR to reprocess the reads, holding one entry per CDR3 protein. The table records some 170,000 distinct CDR3 sequences, roughly 48% of them present only once. The data stem from a study of CD8+CD57+ T cells in acquired aplastic anemia. Looking at the study overall: 3 to 3.5 ug was the average amount of DNA from sorted CD4+ and CD8+ cells. Findings and caveats of the study: Fewer than 30 CD8+ CDR3 sequences were shared between patients and controls.

The CDR3 has 12 residues. Looked up from germline, CDR1 is SEHNR and CDR2 is FQNEAQ (reference sequence). Trimming shortened V by 3 bases and J by 5 bases, and 7 bases separated the two germline ends. Individuals selected for sequencing had exhibited CD8+CD57+ cell expansion on flow cytometry. None of the patients had been given any therapy when their blood was sampled. Sequences were obtained from sorted CD4+, CD8+, or CD8+CD57+ T cells (not recorded which) from PBMCs. The sequence derives from a human donor with aplastic anemia. V gene TRBV7-9 combines with J gene TRBJ2-5; no definite D call. CDR3 sequence reads: CASSLFGETQYF. The CDR3 DNA is TGTGCCAGCAGCTTGTTTGGGGAGACCCAGTACTTC.